The present entry profiles one T cell receptor (beta chain) with its context. V dropped 5 bases and J dropped 4; count of bases not matched to a gene: 10. In germline, CDR1 is SGHVS, CDR2 FNYEAQ. This CDR3 is 16 amino acids long. Assay used: immunoSEQ multiplex PCR; TCRdb lists only in-frame clones, some missing. The sample lists roughly 15,000 clones, 80% to 85% occurring once. These data are taken from a study of T cell changes during pregnancy in multiple sclerosis. Sample: CD8+ T cells from peripheral blood mononuclear cells, taken in the third trimester of pregnancy. The rearrangement joins TRBV7-6 to TRBJ1-5, with 8 bases that match TRBD1. This TCR came from a female donor in good health, enrolled as a control in a pregnancy study. This CDR3 reads CASSPGRTGKNQPQHF. The CDR3 coding sequence is TGTGCCAGCAGCCCCGGGCGGACAGGGAAAAATCAGCCCCAGCATTTT.